This T cell receptor beta chain was obtained from a study of neoadjuvant anti-PD-1 for oral cavity cancer. Note on this clone: Its antigen is not identified.

V lost 4 bases to trimming and J lost 4 bases, with 20 bases between them. Per the germline V gene, CDR1 is SGHRS and CDR2 is YFSETQ. The CDR3 is 16 amino acids. Study-wide results and caveats: Non-responders to neoadjuvant nivolumab had significantly more clonal PBMC T cells than responders.

TCRdb's table, derived via immunoSEQ multiplex PCR, lists solely in-frame clones and lacks some. The sample has around 14,000 clones; 70% to 75% are singletons. This chain connects TRBV5-1 to TRBJ2-5; D remains ambiguous. The source was PBMCs, collected before nivolumab (anti-PD-1) treatment. This receptor was taken from a person aged 40 to 85 with oral cavity squamous cell carcinoma. Written as DNA, the CDR3 is TGCGCCAGCAGCCGAGGTTCCGGGCAAAGAGGAGAGACCCAGTACTTC. The encoded protein is CASSRGSGQRGETQYF.